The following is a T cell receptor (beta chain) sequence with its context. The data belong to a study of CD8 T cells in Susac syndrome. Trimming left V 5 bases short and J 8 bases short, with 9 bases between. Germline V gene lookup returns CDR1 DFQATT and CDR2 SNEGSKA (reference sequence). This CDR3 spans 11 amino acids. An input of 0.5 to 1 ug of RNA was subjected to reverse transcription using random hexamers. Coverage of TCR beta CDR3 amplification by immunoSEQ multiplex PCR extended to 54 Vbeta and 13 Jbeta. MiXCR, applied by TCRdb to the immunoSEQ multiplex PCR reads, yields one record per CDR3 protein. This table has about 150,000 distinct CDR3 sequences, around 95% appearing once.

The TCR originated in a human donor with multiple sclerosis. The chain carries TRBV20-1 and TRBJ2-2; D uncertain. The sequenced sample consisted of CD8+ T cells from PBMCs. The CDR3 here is CSASGSGELFF. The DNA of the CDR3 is TGCAGTGCTTCTGGCTCGGGGGAGCTGTTTTTT.